This TCR beta chain was documented in a study of cytomegalovirus exposure and HLA in healthy donors. CDR1 and CDR2 (germline): LGHNA, YNFKEQ. Trimming removed 2 bases from V and 0 bases from J, with 16 bases in between. There are 17 residues in the CDR3. In regard to this clone: Antigen unknown.

Primers included in the PCR were 60 Vbeta and 13 Jbeta primers. Assay: immunoSEQ multiplex PCR; the TCRdb copy retains only in-frame clones and omits some. The data contain around 170,000 clones, 81% of them singletons. Points from the study as a whole: The authors confirmed in vitro that three CMV-associated chains were specific for CMV antigens.

The sequenced sample consisted of PBMCs. This clonotype was sampled from a man aged 45 to 65 in good health and CMV-seronegative. The rearrangement joins TRBV4-2 to TRBJ1-2; the D gene is possibly TRBD1 (5 bases). The CDR3 protein is CASSQMALQGPNYGYTF. The CDR3 bases are TGTGCCAGCAGCCAAATGGCACTCCAGGGCCCTAACTATGGCTACACCTTC.